These T cell receptor beta chains were read from a single sample in a study of shared clonotypes between healthy human individuals. Sequencing was performed with immunoSEQ multiplex PCR; in TCRdb, only in-frame clones are kept and a portion is missing. In the table there are about 2 million clones, about 95% of which are singletons. The material sequenced was naive CD8+ T cells sorted from blood. These receptors were taken from a man between 18 and 35 years old in good health. Both conserved end residues are part of each CDR3. A D gene is named only where the DNA matches it firmly. Size is omitted from some rows. Given values are once, few, many or a class for expanded clones.

CDR3 DNA	CDR3 protein	D gene	V gene	J gene	clone size	CDR3 length
TGTGCCAGCAGTGACTCGACAGGGGCCGAGGGGTCCTACAATGAGCAGTTCTTC	CASSDSTGAEGSYNEQFF	TRBD1	TRBV6-4	TRBJ2-1	-	18
TGTGCCAGCAGCGTAGGGGAGGCCAATGAGCAGTTCTTC	CASSVGEANEQFF	-	TRBV9	TRBJ2-1	few	13
TGTGCCAGCACCCTGACAGTGAACACTGAAGCTTTCTTT	CASTLTVNTEAFF	-	TRBV2	TRBJ1-1	few	13
TGTGCCTGGGGTCCCCAGGGCACAGATACGCAGTATTTT	CAWGPQGTDTQYF	-	TRBV30	TRBJ2-3	once	13
TGTGCCAGCAGTGACAGGGGAAAGGGAAGGTGGGGAAGCTCTGGGGCCAACGTCCTGACTTTC	CASSDRGKGRWGSSGANVLTF	-	TRBV6-4	TRBJ2-6	-	21
TGTGCCTGGAGTGGAGGGGTAGGGGCCCAAGAGACCCAGTACTTC	CAWSGGVGAQETQYF	-	TRBV30	TRBJ2-5	once	15
TGTGCCAGTAGTCCGGGACTCAACTACGAGCAGTACTTC	CASSPGLNYEQYF	-	TRBV19	TRBJ2-7	-	13
TGCAGCGTCTCCTGGACAGGGCTCTACAATGAGCAGTTCTTC	CSVSWTGLYNEQFF	TRBD1	TRBV29-1	TRBJ2-1	once	14
TGTGCCAGCAGTGAATTTGCGGAAGCTTTCTTT	CASSEFAEAFF	-	TRBV25-1	TRBJ1-1	-	11
TGTGCCAGCAGCTTAGAGGGCCCGGGCTGGTTGGACAATGAGCAGTTCTTC	CASSLEGPGWLDNEQFF	-	TRBV11-2	TRBJ2-1	-	17
TGTGCCAGCAGCTTAGGGACAGGGTTCAACGAGCAGTACTTC	CASSLGTGFNEQYF	TRBD1	TRBV11-2	TRBJ2-7	-	14
TGTGCCAGCGCCTTGAGGGACTCCTACGAGCAGTACTTC	CASALRDSYEQYF	-	TRBV6-5	TRBJ2-7	-	13
TGTGCCAGCAGTCCGGGGACAGGGATCGGCGGCTACACCTTC	CASSPGTGIGGYTF	TRBD1	TRBV27	TRBJ1-2	once	14
TGTGCCAGCAGCCCAGGGGGCTGGGGCACAGATACGCAGTATTTT	CASSPGGWGTDTQYF	TRBD1	TRBV7-6	TRBJ2-3	-	15
TGCGCCAGCAGCCCGACCGATAGCGGGGGGGCCGAGAAGACCCAGTACTTC	CASSPTDSGGAEKTQYF	TRBD2	TRBV4-1	TRBJ2-5	-	17
TGTGCCAGCAGTTTGGCAGAAGAAGAGACCCAGTACTTC	CASSLAEEETQYF	-	TRBV28	TRBJ2-5	-	13
TGTGCCAGCAGTGTCAGGCAGGCCGGGGCCAACGTCCTGACTTTC	CASSVRQAGANVLTF	-	TRBV6-1	TRBJ2-6	-	15